This paragraph covers one TCR beta chain sequence. Its antigen is not identified. Relative to the germline gene, one junction end is altered; a read error may explain this. Genomic DNA served as the source from which two-round multiplex PCR generated TCR beta CDR3 amplicons. Gene-specific primers for each TRBV and TRBJ gene drove first-round PCR. TCRdb redid the calling of the multiplex PCR reads with MiXCR, one entry per CDR3 protein. The data show 8,500 or so distinct CDR3 sequences, 62% seen once. The entry originates in a study of prognosis after radiotherapy for stage I lung cancer. The wider study: The non-small cell lung cancer patients were all considered medically inoperable, with comorbidities accounting for this in approximately twelve of them. No patient had concurrent therapy with stereotactic body radiotherapy.

The CDR3 runs to 15 residues. The V gene's germline CDR1 is MNHNS and CDR2 SASEGT. Study-level results: Shannon entropy (measured after stereotactic body radiation therapy) was lower in patients who went on to develop distant metastases. Reportedly, patients with and without metastases differed in TRBV and TRBJ gene usage.

This TCR derives from a donor over 45 with non-small cell lung cancer. The V gene is TRBV6-1, the J gene TRBJ2-7; 8 bases align to TRBD1. The sample here was PBMCs, taken before or after stereotactic body radiation therapy (not recorded which). The CDR3, as DNA: TGTGCCAGCAGTACTTCAGGGGGCGCCTCCTACGAGCAGTGCTTC. It is translated as CASSTSGGASYEQCF.